Listed below are T cell receptor beta chains from one sample, sequenced in a study of cytomegalovirus exposure and HLA in healthy donors. TCRdb's table, derived via immunoSEQ multiplex PCR, lists solely in-frame clones and lacks some. The sample holds some 130,000 clones, more than 80% seen once. Material for sequencing was PBMCs. The receptors come from a woman in her 30s in good health and CMV-seropositive. The CDR3 runs from the conserved cysteine through the conserved F or W. D genes are given only for firm matches. Clone size is stated in some rows and not others, as once, few, many or a class when expanded.

CDR3nt | CDR3aa | abundance | v_gene | len | d_gene | j_gene
TGTGCCTGGAGTGTCATTCGCCTCAGGGTACACGAGCAGTACTTC | CAWSVIRLRVHEQYF | . | TRBV30 | 15 | . | TRBJ2-7
TGCGCCAGCAGCTCTTCACCAGGGAATCAGCCCCAGCATTTT | CASSSSPGNQPQHF | . | TRBV5-1 | 14 | . | TRBJ1-5
TGTGCCAGCAGCTTGGAGACACTAGGCTACGAGCAGTACTTC | CASSLETLGYEQYF | . | TRBV5-8 | 14 | . | TRBJ2-7
TGCGCCAGCAGCCCCCAGAAAAGTAGCACAGATACGCAGTATTTT | CASSPQKSSTDTQYF | few | TRBV5-1 | 15 | . | TRBJ2-3
TGTGCCAGCAGTCCCCTTAGTCGTGGCTACACCTTC | CASSPLSRGYTF | few | TRBV28 | 12 | . | TRBJ1-2
TGTGCCAGCAGCCCCACGGGGACTAGCACAGATACGCAGTATTTT | CASSPTGTSTDTQYF | once | TRBV5-6 | 15 | . | TRBJ2-3
TGCGCCAGCAGCAAGGACAGTTCCTACAATGAGCAGTTCTTC | CASSKDSSYNEQFF | . | TRBV5-1 | 14 | . | TRBJ2-1
TGTGCCAGCAACCGGGACAATGAGCAGTTCTTC | CASNRDNEQFF | . | TRBV6-6 | 11 | . | TRBJ2-1
TGTGCCACCAGCACTACCCCGGACAGGGGAGATGAGCAGTACTTC | CATSTTPDRGDEQYF | . | TRBV15 | 15 | TRBD1 | TRBJ2-7
TGTGCCAGCAATTTGGGGGGCACCGGGGAGCTGTTTTTT | CASNLGGTGELFF | . | TRBV2 | 13 | . | TRBJ2-2
TGTGCCAGCAGTTTACGGGACAGCCTTCCCCCTGGCTACACCTTC | CASSLRDSLPPGYTF | . | TRBV28 | 15 | TRBD1 | TRBJ1-2
TGTGCCAGCAGTTACTCAGGGGTCTTCTATGGCTACACCTTC | CASSYSGVFYGYTF | . | TRBV6-5 | 14 | . | TRBJ1-2
TGTGCCAGCAGCCCGAGAGGCTTATACAATGAGCAGTTCTTC | CASSPRGLYNEQFF | . | TRBV7-8 | 14 | . | TRBJ2-1
TGCGCCAGCAGTGCTAAACAGGGGAGCGAGACCCAGTACTTC | CASSAKQGSETQYF | . | TRBV10-2 | 14 | TRBD1 | TRBJ2-5
TGTGCCAGCAGTCTCGTCGAGACCCAGTACTTC | CASSLVETQYF | . | TRBV6-1 | 11 | . | TRBJ2-5
TGTGCCAGCTCACCGGGGACTAGCGGGAGAGGAGGAGCAGATACGCAGTATTTT | CASSPGTSGRGGADTQYF | . | TRBV18 | 18 | TRBD2 | TRBJ2-3
TGTGCCAGCACCCTTAACACAGATACGCAGTATTTT | CASTLNTDTQYF | . | TRBV11-2 | 12 | . | TRBJ2-3
TGTGCCAGTCGGGACAGGGGGAGACAAGAGACCCAGTACTTC | CASRDRGRQETQYF | . | TRBV19 | 14 | TRBD1 | TRBJ2-5
TGCGCCAGCAGCTTGTGGGGGGGGCATTCCTCCGAGCAGTACTTC | CASSLWGGHSSEQYF | . | TRBV5-1 | 15 | . | TRBJ2-7
TGTGCCAGCGCGCGGGGGGGGAACACTGAAGCTTTCTTT | CASARGGNTEAFF | . | TRBV2 | 13 | . | TRBJ1-1